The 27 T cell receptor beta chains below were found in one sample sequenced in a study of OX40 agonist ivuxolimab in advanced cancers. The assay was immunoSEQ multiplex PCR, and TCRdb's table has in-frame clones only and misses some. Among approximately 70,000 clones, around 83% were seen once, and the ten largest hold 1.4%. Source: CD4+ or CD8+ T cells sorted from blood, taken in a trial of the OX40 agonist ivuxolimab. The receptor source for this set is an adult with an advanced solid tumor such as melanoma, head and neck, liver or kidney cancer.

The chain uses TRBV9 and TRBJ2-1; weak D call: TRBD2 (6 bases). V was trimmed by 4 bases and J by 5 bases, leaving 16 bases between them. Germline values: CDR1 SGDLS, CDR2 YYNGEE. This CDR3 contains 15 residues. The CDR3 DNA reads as TGTGCCAGCAGCCCCGTCCACGGGGGAAACAATGAGCAGTTCTTC. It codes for CASSPVHGGNNEQFF.

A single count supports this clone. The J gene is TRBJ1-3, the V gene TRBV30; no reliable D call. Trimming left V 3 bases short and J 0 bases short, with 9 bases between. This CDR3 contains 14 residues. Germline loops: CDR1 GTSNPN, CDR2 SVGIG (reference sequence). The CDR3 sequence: CAWRAANSGNTIYF. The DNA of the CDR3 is TGTGCCTGGAGGGCGGCTAACTCTGGAAACACCATATATTTT.

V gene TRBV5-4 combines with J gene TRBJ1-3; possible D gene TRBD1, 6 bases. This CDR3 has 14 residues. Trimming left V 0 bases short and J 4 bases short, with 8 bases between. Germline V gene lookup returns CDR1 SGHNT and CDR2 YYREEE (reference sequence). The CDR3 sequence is CASSLAGAGNTIYF. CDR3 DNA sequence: TGTGCCAGCAGCTTGGCAGGGGCGGGAAACACCATATATTTT.

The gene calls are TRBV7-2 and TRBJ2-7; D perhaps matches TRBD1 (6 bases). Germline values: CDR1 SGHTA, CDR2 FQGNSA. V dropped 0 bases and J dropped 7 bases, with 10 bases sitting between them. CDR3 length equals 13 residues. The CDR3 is CASSLADRGEQYF. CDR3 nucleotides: TGTGCCAGCAGCTTAGCAGATAGGGGGGAGCAGTACTTC.

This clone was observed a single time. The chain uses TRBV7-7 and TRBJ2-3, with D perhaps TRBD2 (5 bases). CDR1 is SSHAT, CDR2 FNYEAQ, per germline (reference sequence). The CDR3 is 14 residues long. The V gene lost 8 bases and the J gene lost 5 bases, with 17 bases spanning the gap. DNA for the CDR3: TGTGCCAGCTCCACCGATATGAGGGAAGATACGCAGTATTTT. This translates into CASSTDMREDTQYF.

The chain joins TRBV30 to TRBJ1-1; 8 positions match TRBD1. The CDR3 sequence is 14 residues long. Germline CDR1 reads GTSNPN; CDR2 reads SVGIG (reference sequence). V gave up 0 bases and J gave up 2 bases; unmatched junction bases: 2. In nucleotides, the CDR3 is TGTGCCTGGAGTGTAGGGACAGGTAACACTGAAGCTTTCTTT. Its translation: CAWSVGTGNTEAFF.

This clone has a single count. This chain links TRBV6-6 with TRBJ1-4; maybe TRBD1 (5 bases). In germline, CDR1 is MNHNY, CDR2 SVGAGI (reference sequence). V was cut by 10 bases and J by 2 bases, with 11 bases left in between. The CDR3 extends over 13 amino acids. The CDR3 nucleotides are TGTGCCACCCAGACAGTGACTAATGAAAAACTGTTTTTT. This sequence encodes CATQTVTNEKLFF.

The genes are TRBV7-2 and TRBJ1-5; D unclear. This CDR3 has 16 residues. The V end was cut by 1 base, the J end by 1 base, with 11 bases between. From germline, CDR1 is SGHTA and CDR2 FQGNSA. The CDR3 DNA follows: TGTGCCAGCAGCTTAGTCGGGGTCCAGAGCAATCAGCCCCAGCATTTT. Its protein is CASSLVGVQSNQPQHF.

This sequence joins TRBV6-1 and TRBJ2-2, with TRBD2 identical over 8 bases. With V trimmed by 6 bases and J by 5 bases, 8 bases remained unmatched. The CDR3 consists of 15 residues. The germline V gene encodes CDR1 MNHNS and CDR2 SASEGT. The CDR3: CASSPLGGGTGELFF. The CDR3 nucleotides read TGTGCCAGCAGCCCCTTGGGCGGGGGGACCGGGGAGCTGTTTTTT.

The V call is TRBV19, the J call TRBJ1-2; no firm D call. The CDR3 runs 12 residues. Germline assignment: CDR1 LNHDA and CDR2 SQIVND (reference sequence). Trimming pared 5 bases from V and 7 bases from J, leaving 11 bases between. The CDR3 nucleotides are TGTGCCAGTAGTTCCATCCCGGCTGGCTACACCTTC. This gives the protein CASSSIPAGYTF.

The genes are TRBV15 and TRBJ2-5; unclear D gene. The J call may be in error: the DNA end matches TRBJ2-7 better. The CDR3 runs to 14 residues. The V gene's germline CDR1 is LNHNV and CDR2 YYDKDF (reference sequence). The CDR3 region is CATSTRRSSYEQYF. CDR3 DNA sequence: TGTGCCACCAGCACACGCAGAAGTTCCTACGAGCAGTACTTC.

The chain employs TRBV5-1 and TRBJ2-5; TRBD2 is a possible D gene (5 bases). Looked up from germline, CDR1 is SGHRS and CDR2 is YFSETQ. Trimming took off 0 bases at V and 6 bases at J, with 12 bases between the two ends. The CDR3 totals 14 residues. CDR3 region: CASSLESLGKTQYF. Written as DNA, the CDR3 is TGCGCCAGCAGCTTGGAGTCCCTCGGGAAGACCCAGTACTTC.

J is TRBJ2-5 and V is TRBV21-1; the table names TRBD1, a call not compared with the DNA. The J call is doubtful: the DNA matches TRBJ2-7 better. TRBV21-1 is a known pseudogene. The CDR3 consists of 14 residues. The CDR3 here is CASSKDRGDHEQYF. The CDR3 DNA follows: TGTGCCAGCAGCAAAGACAGGGGAGACCACGAGCAGTACTTC.

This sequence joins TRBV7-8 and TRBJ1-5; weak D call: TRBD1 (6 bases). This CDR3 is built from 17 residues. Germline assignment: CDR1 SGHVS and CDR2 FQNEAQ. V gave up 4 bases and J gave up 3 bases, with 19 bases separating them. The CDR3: CASSSSLGQGPNQPQHF. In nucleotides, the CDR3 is TGTGCCAGCAGCTCCAGCCTCGGGCAGGGGCCCAATCAGCCCCAGCATTTT.

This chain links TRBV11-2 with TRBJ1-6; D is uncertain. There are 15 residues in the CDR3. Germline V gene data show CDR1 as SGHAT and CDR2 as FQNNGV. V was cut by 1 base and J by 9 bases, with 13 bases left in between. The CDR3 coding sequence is TGTGCCAGCAGCTTAGTCCCCCAGGCACCTTCACCCCTCCACTTT. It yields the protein CASSLVPQAPSPLHF.

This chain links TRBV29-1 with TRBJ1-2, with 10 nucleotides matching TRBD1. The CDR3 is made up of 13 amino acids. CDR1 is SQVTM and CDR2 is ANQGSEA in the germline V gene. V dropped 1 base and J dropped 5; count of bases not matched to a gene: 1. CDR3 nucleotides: TGCAGCGTTGAAGGGGGACAGGGGTATGGCTACACCTTC. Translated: CSVEGGQGYGYTF.

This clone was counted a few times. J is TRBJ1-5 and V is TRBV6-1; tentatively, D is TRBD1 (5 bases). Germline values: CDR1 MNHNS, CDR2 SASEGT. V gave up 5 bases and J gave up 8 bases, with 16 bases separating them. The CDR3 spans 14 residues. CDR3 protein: CASSNYRSLEPQHF. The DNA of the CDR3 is TGTGCCAGCAGTAACTACAGGTCGCTAGAGCCCCAGCATTTT.

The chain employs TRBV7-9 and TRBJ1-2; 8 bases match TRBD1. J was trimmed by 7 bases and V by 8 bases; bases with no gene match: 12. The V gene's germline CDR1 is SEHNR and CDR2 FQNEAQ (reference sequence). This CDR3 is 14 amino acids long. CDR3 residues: CASGDRQGLGGYTF. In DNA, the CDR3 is TGTGCCAGCGGGGACCGACAGGGGTTAGGTGGCTACACCTTC. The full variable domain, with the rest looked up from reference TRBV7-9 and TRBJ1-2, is DTGVSQNPRHKITKRGQNVTFRCDPISEHNRLYWYRQTLGQGPEFLTYFQNEAQLEKSRLLSDRFSAERPKGSFSTLEIQRTEQGDSAMYLCASGDRQGLGGYTFGSGTRLTVV.

As DNA, the CDR3 is TGCGCCAGCAGCATAGAACAGGGGATAGGGGAGACCCAGTACTTC. It is translated as CASSIEQGIGETQYF. This chain uses TRBV5-1 with TRBJ2-5; TRBD1 agrees at 7 bases. The V segment lost 4 bases and the J segment 5 bases; nucleotides outside the gene matches: 11. CDR1 and CDR2 (germline): SGHRS, YFSETQ. The CDR3 length is 15 residues.

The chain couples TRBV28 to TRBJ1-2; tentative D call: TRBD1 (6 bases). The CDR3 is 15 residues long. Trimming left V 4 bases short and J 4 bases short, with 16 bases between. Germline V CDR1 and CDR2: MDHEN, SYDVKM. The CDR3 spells CASSSLRTDSYGYTF. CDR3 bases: TGTGCCAGCAGTTCCCTTAGGACAGACAGCTATGGCTACACCTTC.

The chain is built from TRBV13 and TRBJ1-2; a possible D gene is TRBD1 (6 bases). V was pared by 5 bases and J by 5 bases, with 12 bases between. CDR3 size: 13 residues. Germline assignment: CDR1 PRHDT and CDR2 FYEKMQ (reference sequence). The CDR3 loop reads CASSPDSGYGYTF. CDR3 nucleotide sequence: TGTGCCAGCAGCCCGGACAGTGGATATGGCTACACCTTC.

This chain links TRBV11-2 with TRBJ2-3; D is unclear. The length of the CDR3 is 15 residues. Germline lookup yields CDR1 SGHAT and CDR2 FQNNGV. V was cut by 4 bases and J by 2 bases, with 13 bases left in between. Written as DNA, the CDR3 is TGTGCCAGCAGCTACCCGGGCCGATTCACAGATACGCAGTATTTT. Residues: CASSYPGRFTDTQYF. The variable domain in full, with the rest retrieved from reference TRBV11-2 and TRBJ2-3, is EAGVAQSPRYKIIEKRQSVAFWCNPISGHATLYWYQQILGQGPKLLIQFQNNGVVDDSQLPKDRFSAERLKGVDSTLKIQPAKLEDSAVYLCASSYPGRFTDTQYFGPGTRLTVL.

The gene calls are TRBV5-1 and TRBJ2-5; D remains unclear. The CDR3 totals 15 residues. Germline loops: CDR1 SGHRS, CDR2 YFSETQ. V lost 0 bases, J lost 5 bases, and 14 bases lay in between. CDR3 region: CASSLGAGAPETQYF. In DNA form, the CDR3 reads TGCGCCAGCAGCTTGGGGGCAGGAGCGCCGGAGACCCAGTACTTC.

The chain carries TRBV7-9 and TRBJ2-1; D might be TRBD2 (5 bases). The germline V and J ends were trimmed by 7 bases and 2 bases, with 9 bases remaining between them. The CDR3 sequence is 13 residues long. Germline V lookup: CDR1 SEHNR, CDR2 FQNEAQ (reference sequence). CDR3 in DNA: TGTGCCAGCACAAGGGAGCCCTACAATGAGCAGTTCTTC. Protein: CASTREPYNEQFF.

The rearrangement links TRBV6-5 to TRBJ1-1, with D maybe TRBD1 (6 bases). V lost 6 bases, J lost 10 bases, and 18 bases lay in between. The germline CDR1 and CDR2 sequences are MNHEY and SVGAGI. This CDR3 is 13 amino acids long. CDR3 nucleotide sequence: TGTGCCAGCAGCAGAACGCTTCAGGGGACAGCTTTCTTT. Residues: CASSRTLQGTAFF.

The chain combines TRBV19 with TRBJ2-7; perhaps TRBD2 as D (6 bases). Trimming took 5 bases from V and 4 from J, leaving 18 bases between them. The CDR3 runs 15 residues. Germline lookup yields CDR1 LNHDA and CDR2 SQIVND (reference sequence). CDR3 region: CASSDRDSLYYEQYF. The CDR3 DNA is TGTGCCAGTAGTGATCGGGACTCTTTATATTACGAGCAGTACTTC.

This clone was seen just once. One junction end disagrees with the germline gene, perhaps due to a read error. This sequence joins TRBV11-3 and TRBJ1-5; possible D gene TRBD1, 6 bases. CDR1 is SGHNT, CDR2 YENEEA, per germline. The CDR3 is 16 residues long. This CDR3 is CASSGRTDLSNQPQHF. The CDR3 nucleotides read TGCGCCAGCAGCGGACGGACAGATCTTAGCAATCAGCCCCAGCATTTT.